The 11 T cell receptor beta chains in this list originate from one sample, sequenced in a study of vaccination effects on CD4 cells after COVID-19. No antigen has been assigned to these receptors. Upon completion of roughly ten days in culture, CD4+ T cells were isolated. SARS-CoV-2 infected the person between March and December 2020, as confirmed by PCR. Each participant received a vaccine that was either BNT162b2 or mRNA-1273, given as two doses. TCRdb's copy holds only in-frame clones and misses some; the assay was immunoSEQ multiplex PCR. The repertoire holds 45,000 to 55,000 clones, with 65% to 75% as singletons. The source material was CD4+ T cells from PBMCs cultured without peptide, sampled after COVID-19 vaccination. These receptors originate from a human donor who had a prior SARS-CoV-2 infection.

The chain links TRBV2 to TRBJ2-5; D may be TRBD1 or TRBD2 (6 bases each). From germline, CDR1 is SNHLY and CDR2 FYNNEI. The CDR3 contains 14 residues. Trimming removed 1 base at V and 4 bases at J, with 10 bases between. The CDR3 region has the DNA TGTGCCAGCAGTGAAGATTGGGGGGCAGAGACCCAGTACTTC. It yields the protein CASSEDWGAETQYF.

The chain links TRBV18 to TRBJ2-5; D gene ambiguous. CDR1 and CDR2 from the germline V gene are KGHSH and LQKENI. The CDR3 has 15 amino acids. Trimming shortened V by 3 bases and J by 2 bases, and 13 bases separated the two germline ends. DNA for the CDR3: TGTGCCAGCTCACCTGTGGTGTGGGGACAAGAGACCCAGTACTTC. Its translation: CASSPVVWGQETQYF.

The rearrangement uses TRBV11-3 and TRBJ1-2, with D uncertain. CDR1 is SGHNT, CDR2 YENEEA, per germline. V was shortened by 6 bases and J by 8 bases, with 7 bases between the two germline ends. The CDR3 consists of 10 residues. The CDR3 sequence: CASRFEGYTF. The CDR3 DNA follows: TGTGCCAGCAGATTCGAGGGCTACACCTTC.

V and J are TRBV5-1 and TRBJ2-3; D uncertain. Germline lookup yields CDR1 SGHRS and CDR2 YFSETQ. V was cut by 0 bases and J by 6 bases, with 5 bases left in between. The CDR3 totals 12 residues. The CDR3 DNA reads TGCGCCAGCAGCTTGGCACGGGATACGCAGTATTTT. As protein: CASSLARDTQYF.

This chain uses TRBV6-2 or TRBV6-3 with TRBJ1-5; D remains ambiguous. The CDR3 loop spans 14 amino acids. V was shortened by 5 bases and J by 3 bases, with 11 bases between the two germline ends. The germline V gene encodes CDR1 MNHEY and CDR2 SVGEGT. CDR3 sequence: CASSQLTPNQPQHF. In DNA, the CDR3 is TGTGCCAGCAGTCAACTGACGCCCAATCAGCCCCAGCATTTT.

The CDR3 is CASRFLAADNEQFF. As DNA, the CDR3 is TGTGCCAGCAGATTCCTAGCCGCGGACAATGAGCAGTTCTTC. V is TRBV2 and J is TRBJ2-1, with D possibly TRBD2 on 5 matching bases. In germline, CDR1 is SNHLY, CDR2 FYNNEI. Between the trimmed V and J ends, which lost 6 bases and 5 bases, there was a span of 14 bases. This CDR3 comprises 14 residues.

The chain couples TRBV9 to TRBJ2-3, with D unclear. CDR3 size: 12 residues. The ends were cut back, 3 bases at V and 0 bases at J, with 2 bases in the middle. CDR1 SGDLS and CDR2 YYNGEE come from the germline V gene. The CDR3 is CASSGSTDTQYF. CDR3 coding DNA: TGTGCCAGCAGCGGTAGCACAGATACGCAGTATTTT.

The chain joins TRBV12-3 or TRBV12-4 to TRBJ2-3; 9 positions match TRBD2. The CDR3 loop spans 13 amino acids. Trimming removed 3 bases from V and 8 bases from J; junction bases left unmatched: 3. This chain's CDR3 is CASSFSAGGTQYF. The CDR3 DNA reads as TGTGCCAGCAGTTTTTCAGCGGGAGGTACGCAGTATTTT.

V gene TRBV5-1 combines with J gene TRBJ1-3; D call uncertain. Germline-derived CDR1 and CDR2 are SGHRS and YFSETQ. The V gene lost 0 bases and the J gene lost 0 bases, with 10 bases spanning the gap. The CDR3 loop spans 16 amino acids. This CDR3 reads CASSLGGTSSGNTIYF. CDR3 in DNA: TGCGCCAGCAGCTTGGGGGGTACCAGCTCTGGAAACACCATATATTTT. Based on the CDR3 plus reference TRBV5-1 and TRBJ1-3, the full variable domain is KAGVTQTPRYLIKTRGQQVTLSCSPISGHRSVSWYQQTPGQGLQFLFEYFSETQRNKGNFPGRFSGRQFSNSRSEMNVSTLELGDSALYLCASSLGGTSSGNTIYFGEGSWLTVV.

The chain uses TRBV11-3 and TRBJ1-3; D not resolved. CDR3 size: 13 residues. V lost 3 bases and J lost 2, with 5 bases in between. Germline V gives CDR1 SGHNT, CDR2 YENEEA. The CDR3 nucleotides are TGTGCCAGCAGCTTTGAAACTGGAAACACCATATATTTT. Translated: CASSFETGNTIYF.

The CDR3 protein is CATSDSGTSYEQYF. CDR3 nucleotide sequence: TGTGCCACCAGTGACTCCGGGACTAGCTACGAGCAGTACTTC. V is TRBV24-1 and J is TRBJ2-7; TRBD2 aligns across 8 bases. Germline trimming cut 4 bases from V and 3 bases from J; bases unmatched to any gene: 4. This CDR3 comprises 14 residues. Germline V gene data show CDR1 as KGHDR and CDR2 as SFDVKD.